This T cell receptor (beta chain) was obtained from a study of blood T cell repertoires in COVID-19. Data came from immunoSEQ multiplex PCR; TCRdb stores just in-frame clones and leaves some out. The data show 160,000 or so clones, with 80% to 90% seen just once and under 5% held by the top ten. The CDR3 length is 18 residues. J lost 6 bases, V lost 7 bases, and 16 bases had no gene match. Germline CDR1 and CDR2: MDHEN and SYDVKM. The chain couples TRBV28 to TRBJ1-6, with 9 nucleotides matching TRBD1. The specimen sequenced was peripheral blood. The sequence was obtained from a woman aged 60-75 years who had recovered from COVID-19. The CDR3 DNA follows: TGTGCCAGCACCAGGACAGGGGCGAGGATTACTATTAATTCACCCCTCCACTTT. Its protein is CASTRTGARITINSPLHF. The variable domain in full, with the rest retrieved from reference TRBV28 and TRBJ1-6, is DVKVTQSSRYLVKRTGEKVFLECVQDMDHENMFWYRQDPGLGLRLIYFSYDVKMKEKGDIPEGYSVSREKKERFSLILESASTNQTSMYLCASTRTGARITINSPLHFGNGTRLTVT.